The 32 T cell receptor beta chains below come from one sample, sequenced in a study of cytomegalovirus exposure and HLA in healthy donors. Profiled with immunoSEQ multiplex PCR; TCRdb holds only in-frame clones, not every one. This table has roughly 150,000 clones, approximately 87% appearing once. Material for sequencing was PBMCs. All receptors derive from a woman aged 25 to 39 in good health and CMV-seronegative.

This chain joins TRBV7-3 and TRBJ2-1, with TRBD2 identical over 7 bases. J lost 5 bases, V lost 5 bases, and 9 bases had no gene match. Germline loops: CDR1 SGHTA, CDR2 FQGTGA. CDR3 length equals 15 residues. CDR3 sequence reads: CASSPDRAGDNEQFF. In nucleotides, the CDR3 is TGTGCCAGCAGCCCAGACCGCGCGGGAGACAATGAGCAGTTCTTC.

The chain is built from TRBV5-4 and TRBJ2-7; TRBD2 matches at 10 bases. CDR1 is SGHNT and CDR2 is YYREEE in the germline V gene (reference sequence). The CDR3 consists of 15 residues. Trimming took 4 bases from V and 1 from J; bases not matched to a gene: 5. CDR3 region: CASSPGLAESYEQYF. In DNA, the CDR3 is TGTGCCAGCAGCCCAGGACTAGCGGAATCCTACGAGCAGTACTTC. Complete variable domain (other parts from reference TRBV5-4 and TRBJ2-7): ETGVTQSPTHLIKTRGQQVTLRCSSQSGHNTVSWYQQALGQGPQFIFQYYREEENGRGNFPPRFSGLQFPNYSSELNVNALELDDSALYLCASSPGLAESYEQYFGPGTRLTVT.

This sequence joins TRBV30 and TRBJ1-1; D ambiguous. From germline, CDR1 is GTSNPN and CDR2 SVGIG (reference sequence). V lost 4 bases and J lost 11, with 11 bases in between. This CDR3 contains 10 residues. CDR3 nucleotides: TGTGCCTGGACCGAGGTGGGGGCTTTCTTT. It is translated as CAWTEVGAFF.

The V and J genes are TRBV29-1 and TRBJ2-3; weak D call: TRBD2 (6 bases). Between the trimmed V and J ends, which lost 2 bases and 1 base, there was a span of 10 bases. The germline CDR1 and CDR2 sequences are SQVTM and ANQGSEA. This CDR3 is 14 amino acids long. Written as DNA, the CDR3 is TGCAGCGTTGAACAGGGAGGAGGCACAGATACGCAGTATTTT. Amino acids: CSVEQGGGTDTQYF.

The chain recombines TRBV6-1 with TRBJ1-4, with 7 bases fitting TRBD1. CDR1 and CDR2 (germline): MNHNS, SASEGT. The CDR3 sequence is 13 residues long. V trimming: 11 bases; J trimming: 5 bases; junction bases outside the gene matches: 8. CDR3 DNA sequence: TGTGCCGGCCGCAGGGGGAGCAATGAAAAACTGTTTTTT. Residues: CAGRRGSNEKLFF.

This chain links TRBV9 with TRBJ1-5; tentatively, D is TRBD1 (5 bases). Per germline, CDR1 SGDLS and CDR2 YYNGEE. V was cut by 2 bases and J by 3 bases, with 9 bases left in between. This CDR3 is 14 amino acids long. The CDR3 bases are TGTGCCAGCAGCGTTGCGGGGGTCAATCAGCCCCAGCATTTT. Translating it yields CASSVAGVNQPQHF.

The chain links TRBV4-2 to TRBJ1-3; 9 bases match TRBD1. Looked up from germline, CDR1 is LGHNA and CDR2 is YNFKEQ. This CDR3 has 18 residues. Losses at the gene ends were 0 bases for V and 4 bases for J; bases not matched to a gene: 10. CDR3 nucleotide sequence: TGTGCCAGCAGCCAAGATTGGGGGGACAGGGTGGCAGGAAACACCATATATTTT. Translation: CASSQDWGDRVAGNTIYF.

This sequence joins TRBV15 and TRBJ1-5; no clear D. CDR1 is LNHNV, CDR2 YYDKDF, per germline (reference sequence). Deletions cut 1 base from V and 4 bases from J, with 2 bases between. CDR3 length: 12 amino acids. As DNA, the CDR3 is TGTGCCACCAGCAGAGTAAATCAGCCCCAGCATTTT. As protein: CATSRVNQPQHF.

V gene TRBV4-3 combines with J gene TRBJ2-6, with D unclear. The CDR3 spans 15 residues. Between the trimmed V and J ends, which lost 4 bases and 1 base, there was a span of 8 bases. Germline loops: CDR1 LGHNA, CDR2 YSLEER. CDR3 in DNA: TGCGCCAGCAGCCGCGACGTGTCTGGGGCCAACGTCCTGACTTTC. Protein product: CASSRDVSGANVLTF.

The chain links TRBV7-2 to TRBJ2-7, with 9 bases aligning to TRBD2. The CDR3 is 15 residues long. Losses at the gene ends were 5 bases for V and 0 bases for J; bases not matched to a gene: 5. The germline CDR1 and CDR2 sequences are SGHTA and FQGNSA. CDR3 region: CASSRSGGISYEQYF. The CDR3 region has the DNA TGTGCCAGCAGCCGTAGCGGGGGAATCTCCTACGAGCAGTACTTC.

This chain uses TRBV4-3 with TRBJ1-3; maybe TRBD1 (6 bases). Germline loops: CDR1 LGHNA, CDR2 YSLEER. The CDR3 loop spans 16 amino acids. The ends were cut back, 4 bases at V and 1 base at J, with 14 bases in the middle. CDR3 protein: CASSPTGFWSGNTIYF. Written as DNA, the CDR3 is TGCGCCAGCAGCCCAACAGGGTTTTGGTCTGGAAACACCATATATTTT.

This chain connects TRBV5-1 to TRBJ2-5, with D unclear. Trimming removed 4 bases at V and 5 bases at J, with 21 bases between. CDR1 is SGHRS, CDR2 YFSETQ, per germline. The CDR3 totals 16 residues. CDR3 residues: CASSRLSSGLGETQYF. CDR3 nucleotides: TGCGCCAGCAGCCGGTTAAGTTCGGGCCTCGGGGAGACCCAGTACTTC.

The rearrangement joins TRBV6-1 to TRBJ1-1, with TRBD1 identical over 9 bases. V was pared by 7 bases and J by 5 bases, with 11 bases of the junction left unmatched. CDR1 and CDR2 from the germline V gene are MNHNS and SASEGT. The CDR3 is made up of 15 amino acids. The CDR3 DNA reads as TGTGCCAGCACTGCCGGGACAGGGATGGTGACTGAAGCTTTCTTT. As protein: CASTAGTGMVTEAFF.

The CDR3 reads CAISERENTGTGELFF. CDR3 nucleotide sequence: TGTGCCATCAGTGAACGGGAAAACACTGGCACCGGGGAGCTGTTTTTT. The chain is built from TRBV10-3 and TRBJ2-2, with D maybe TRBD2 (5 bases). Trimming left V 3 bases short and J 4 bases short, with 15 bases between. The CDR3 has 16 amino acids. The V gene's germline CDR1 is ENHRY and CDR2 SYGVKD.

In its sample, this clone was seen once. The CDR3 DNA sequence: TGTGCCAGCAGCTTCGGTGGGACAGGGGGTATCTACGAGCAGTACTTC. Amino acids: CASSFGGTGGIYEQYF. The gene calls are TRBV5-6 and TRBJ2-7; TRBD1 agrees at 11 bases. The germline V gene has CDR1 SGHDT and CDR2 YYEEEE. Trimming at V came to 2 bases and at J to 3 bases, leaving 7 bases not matched to a gene. There are 16 residues in the CDR3.

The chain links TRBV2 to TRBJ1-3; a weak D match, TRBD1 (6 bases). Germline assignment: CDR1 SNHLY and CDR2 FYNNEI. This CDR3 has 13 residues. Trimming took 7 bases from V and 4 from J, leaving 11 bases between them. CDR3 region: CASNPGVGNTIYF. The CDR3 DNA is TGTGCCAGCAACCCAGGGGTAGGAAACACCATATATTTT.

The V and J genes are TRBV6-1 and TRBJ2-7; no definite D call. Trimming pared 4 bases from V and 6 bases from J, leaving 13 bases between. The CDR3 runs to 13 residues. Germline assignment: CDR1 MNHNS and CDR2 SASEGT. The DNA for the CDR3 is TGTGCCAGCAGTGCTGGCTTTGGTGGCGAGCAGTACTTC. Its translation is CASSAGFGGEQYF.

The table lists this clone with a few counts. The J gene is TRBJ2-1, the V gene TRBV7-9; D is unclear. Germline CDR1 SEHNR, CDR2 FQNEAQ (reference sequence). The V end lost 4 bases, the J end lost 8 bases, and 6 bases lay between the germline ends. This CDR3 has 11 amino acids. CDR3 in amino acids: CASSSTDEQFF. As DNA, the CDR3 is TGTGCCAGCAGCTCCACGGATGAGCAGTTCTTC.

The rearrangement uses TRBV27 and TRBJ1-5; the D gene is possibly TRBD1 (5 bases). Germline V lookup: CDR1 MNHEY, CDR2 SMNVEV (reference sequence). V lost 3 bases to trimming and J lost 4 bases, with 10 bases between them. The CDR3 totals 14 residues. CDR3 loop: CASSFAGLNQPQHF. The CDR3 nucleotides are TGTGCCAGCAGTTTCGCAGGGTTGAATCAGCCCCAGCATTTT.

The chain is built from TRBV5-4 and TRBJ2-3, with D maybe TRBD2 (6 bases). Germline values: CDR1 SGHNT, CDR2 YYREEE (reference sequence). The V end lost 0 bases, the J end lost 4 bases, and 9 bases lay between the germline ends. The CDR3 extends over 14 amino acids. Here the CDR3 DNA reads TGTGCCAGCAGCTTGGTTGCGGGATCAGATACGCAGTATTTT. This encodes CASSLVAGSDTQYF. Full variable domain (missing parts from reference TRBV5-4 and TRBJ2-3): ETGVTQSPTHLIKTRGQQVTLRCSSQSGHNTVSWYQQALGQGPQFIFQYYREEENGRGNFPPRFSGLQFPNYSSELNVNALELDDSALYLCASSLVAGSDTQYFGPGTRLTVL.

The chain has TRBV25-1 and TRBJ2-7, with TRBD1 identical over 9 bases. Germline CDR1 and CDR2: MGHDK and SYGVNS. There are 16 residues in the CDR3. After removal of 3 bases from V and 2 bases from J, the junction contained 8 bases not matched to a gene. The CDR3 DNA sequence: TGTGCCAGCAGTGAGGCCGGGACAGGGAGGGCCTACGAGCAGTACTTC. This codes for CASSEAGTGRAYEQYF.

The DNA of the CDR3 is TGTGCCAGCTCCCCTCCCGAGCGGGAGTTCTACAATGAGCAGTTCTTC. Amino acids: CASSPPEREFYNEQFF. The chain carries TRBV9 and TRBJ2-1, with 8 bases identical to TRBD2. The CDR3 sequence is 16 residues long. Germline V CDR1 and CDR2: SGDLS, YYNGEE. J lost 3 bases, V lost 7 bases, and 12 bases had no gene match.

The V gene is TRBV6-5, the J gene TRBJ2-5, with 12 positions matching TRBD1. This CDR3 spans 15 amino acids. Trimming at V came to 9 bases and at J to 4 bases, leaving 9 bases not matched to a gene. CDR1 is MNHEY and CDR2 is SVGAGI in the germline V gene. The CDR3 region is CASGPGTGGLETQYF. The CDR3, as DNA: TGTGCCAGTGGGCCCGGGACAGGGGGCTTAGAGACCCAGTACTTC.

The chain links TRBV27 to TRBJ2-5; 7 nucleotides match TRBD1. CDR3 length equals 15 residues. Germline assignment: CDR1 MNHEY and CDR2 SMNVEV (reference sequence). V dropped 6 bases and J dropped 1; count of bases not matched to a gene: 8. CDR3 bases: TGTGCCAGCAGCGCGACAGGGTGGCGCCAAGAGACCCAGTACTTC. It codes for CASSATGWRQETQYF.

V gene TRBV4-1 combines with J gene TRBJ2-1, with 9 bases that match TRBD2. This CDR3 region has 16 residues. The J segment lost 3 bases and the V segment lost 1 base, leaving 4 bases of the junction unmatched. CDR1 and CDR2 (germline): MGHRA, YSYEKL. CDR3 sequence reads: CASSQVGTSLYNEQFF. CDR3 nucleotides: TGCGCCAGCAGCCAAGTCGGGACTAGCCTCTACAATGAGCAGTTCTTC.

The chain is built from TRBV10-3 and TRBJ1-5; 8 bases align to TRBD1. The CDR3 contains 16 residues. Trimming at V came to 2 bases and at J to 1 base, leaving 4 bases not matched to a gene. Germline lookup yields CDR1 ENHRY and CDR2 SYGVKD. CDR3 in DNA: TGTGCCATCAGTGAGACCTGGACAGGGAGCAATCAGCCCCAGCATTTT. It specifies CAISETWTGSNQPQHF.

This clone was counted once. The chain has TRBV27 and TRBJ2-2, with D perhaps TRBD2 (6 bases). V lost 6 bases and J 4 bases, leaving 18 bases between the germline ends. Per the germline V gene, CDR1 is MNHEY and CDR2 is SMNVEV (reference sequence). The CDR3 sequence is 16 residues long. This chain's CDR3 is CASSQNRAGGTGELFF. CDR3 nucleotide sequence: TGTGCCAGCAGCCAAAATAGAGCGGGCGGCACCGGGGAGCTGTTTTTT.

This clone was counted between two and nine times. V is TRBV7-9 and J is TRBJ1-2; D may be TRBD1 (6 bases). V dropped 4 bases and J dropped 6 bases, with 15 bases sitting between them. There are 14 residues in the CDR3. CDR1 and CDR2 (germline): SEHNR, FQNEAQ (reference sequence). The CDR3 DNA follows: TGTGCCAGCAGCTGGGGACACAAAGAACATGGCTACACCTTC. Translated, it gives CASSWGHKEHGYTF.

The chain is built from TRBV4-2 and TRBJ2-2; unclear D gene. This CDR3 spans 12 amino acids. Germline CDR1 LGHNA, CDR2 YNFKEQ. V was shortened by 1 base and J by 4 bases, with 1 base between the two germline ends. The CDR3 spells CASSQVTGELFF. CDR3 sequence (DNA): TGTGCCAGCAGCCAAGTCACCGGGGAGCTGTTTTTT.

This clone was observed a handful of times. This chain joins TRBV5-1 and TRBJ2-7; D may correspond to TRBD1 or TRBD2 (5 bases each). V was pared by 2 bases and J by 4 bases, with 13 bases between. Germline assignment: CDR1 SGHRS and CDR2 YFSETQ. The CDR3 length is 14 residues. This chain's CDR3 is CASSFGPEGYEQYF. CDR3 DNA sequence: TGCGCCAGCAGCTTTGGGCCCGAGGGGTACGAGCAGTACTTC.

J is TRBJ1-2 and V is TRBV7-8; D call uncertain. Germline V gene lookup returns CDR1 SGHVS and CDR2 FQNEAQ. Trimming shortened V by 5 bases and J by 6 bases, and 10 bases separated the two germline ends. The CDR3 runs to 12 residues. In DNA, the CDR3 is TGTGCCAGCAGCCCCCGTAATCATGGCTACACCTTC. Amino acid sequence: CASSPRNHGYTF.

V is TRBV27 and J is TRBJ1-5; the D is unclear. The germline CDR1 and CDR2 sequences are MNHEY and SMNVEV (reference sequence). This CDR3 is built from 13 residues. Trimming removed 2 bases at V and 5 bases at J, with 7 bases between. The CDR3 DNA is TGTGCCAGCAGTTTAAAAGGGCATCAGCCCCAGCATTTT. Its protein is CASSLKGHQPQHF.